A single sample gave rise to the 8 T cell receptor beta chains below, sequenced in a study of CD8 T cells in ankylosing spondylitis. MiXCR, applied by TCRdb to the 5' RACE reads, yields one record per CDR3 protein. The data hold roughly 230,000 distinct CDR3 sequences, with roughly 10% observed a single time. Sequenced input: blood, either unsorted or a sorted T cell fraction (not recorded which). The receptor set was obtained from a male donor with ankylosing spondylitis or in good health (not recorded which).

The chain combines TRBV6-1 with TRBJ2-2; 7 bases line up with TRBD1. V lost 6 bases to trimming and J lost 4 bases; unmatched junction nucleotides: 11. CDR1 MNHNS and CDR2 SASEGT come from the germline V gene. The CDR3 has 16 amino acids. The CDR3 DNA reads TGTGCCAGCAGCCCCTGGAAGGGGGCCGTCACCGGGGAGCTGTTTTTT. Translated, it gives CASSPWKGAVTGELFF.

V and J are TRBV29-1 and TRBJ1-1, with 9 bases fitting TRBD1. Germline CDR1 and CDR2: SQVTM and ANQGSEA. CDR3 size: 13 residues. The ends lost 7 bases at V and 4 bases at J; junction bases unmatched: 7. CDR3 residues: CSGLQGAGTEAFF. The DNA for the CDR3 is TGCAGCGGCCTACAGGGGGCGGGCACTGAAGCTTTCTTT.

This clonotype was seen ten or more times. This rearrangement joins TRBV5-1 to TRBJ2-3, with D hard to call. The V gene's germline CDR1 is SGHRS and CDR2 YFSETQ. With 3 bases removed from V and 4 bases from J, the gap between germline ends came to 12 bases. The CDR3 length is 14 residues. CDR3 sequence reads: CASSSPPLADTQYF. The CDR3 DNA reads TGCGCCAGCAGCTCGCCCCCGCTGGCAGATACGCAGTATTTT.

In its sample, this clonotype was seen a few times. The chain combines TRBV7-8 with TRBJ2-1; 9 bases map to TRBD2. The V gene end was trimmed by 5 bases and the J gene end by 5 bases; junction bases not matched to a gene: 16. This CDR3 comprises 18 residues. From germline, CDR1 is SGHVS and CDR2 FQNEAQ. The CDR3 region is CASSPLTAGLATNNEQFF. CDR3 coding DNA: TGTGCCAGCAGCCCGCTTACGGCCGGACTAGCGACCAACAATGAGCAGTTCTTC.

This clonotype was seen only a few times. CDR3 sequence (DNA): TGTGCCAGCACCGGGAACACAGATACGCAGTATTTT. Translation gives CASTGNTDTQYF. The V call is TRBV12-3 or TRBV12-4, the J call TRBJ2-3; a weak D match, TRBD2 (5 bases). The CDR3 consists of 12 residues. The ends were cut back, 7 bases at V and 2 bases at J, with 7 bases in the middle.

This clonotype was counted many times. The chain recombines TRBV20-1 with TRBJ2-3, with a weak D call TRBD2 (7 bases). This CDR3 is 14 amino acids long. V lost 6 bases, J lost 1 base, and 14 bases lay in between. Germline CDR1 reads DFQATT; CDR2 reads SNEGSKA (reference sequence). The CDR3 DNA follows: TGCAGTGCGCGCTGGGGGGGCCGCACAGATACGCAGTATTTT. This translates into CSARWGGRTDTQYF.

The chain joins TRBV20-1 to TRBJ1-1, with D tentatively TRBD1 (5 bases). The CDR3 is 13 residues long. Looked up from germline, CDR1 is DFQATT and CDR2 is SNEGSKA (reference sequence). Trimming stripped 6 bases from V and 5 bases from J, with 16 bases between. CDR3 nucleotide sequence: TGCAGTGCCCCTCTCGGGGGAGGGACTGAAGCTTTCTTT. This codes for CSAPLGGGTEAFF.

This clonotype was counted ten times or more. The chain carries TRBV7-2 and TRBJ2-5, with 7 bases lining up with TRBD1. There are 15 residues in the CDR3. The germline CDR1 and CDR2 sequences are SGHTA and FQGNSA. Losses at the gene ends were 3 bases for V and 4 bases for J; bases not matched to a gene: 8. In nucleotides, the CDR3 is TGTGCCAGCAGCTTGAGACAGGGTAAAGGAGAGACCCAGTACTTC. It encodes CASSLRQGKGETQYF.